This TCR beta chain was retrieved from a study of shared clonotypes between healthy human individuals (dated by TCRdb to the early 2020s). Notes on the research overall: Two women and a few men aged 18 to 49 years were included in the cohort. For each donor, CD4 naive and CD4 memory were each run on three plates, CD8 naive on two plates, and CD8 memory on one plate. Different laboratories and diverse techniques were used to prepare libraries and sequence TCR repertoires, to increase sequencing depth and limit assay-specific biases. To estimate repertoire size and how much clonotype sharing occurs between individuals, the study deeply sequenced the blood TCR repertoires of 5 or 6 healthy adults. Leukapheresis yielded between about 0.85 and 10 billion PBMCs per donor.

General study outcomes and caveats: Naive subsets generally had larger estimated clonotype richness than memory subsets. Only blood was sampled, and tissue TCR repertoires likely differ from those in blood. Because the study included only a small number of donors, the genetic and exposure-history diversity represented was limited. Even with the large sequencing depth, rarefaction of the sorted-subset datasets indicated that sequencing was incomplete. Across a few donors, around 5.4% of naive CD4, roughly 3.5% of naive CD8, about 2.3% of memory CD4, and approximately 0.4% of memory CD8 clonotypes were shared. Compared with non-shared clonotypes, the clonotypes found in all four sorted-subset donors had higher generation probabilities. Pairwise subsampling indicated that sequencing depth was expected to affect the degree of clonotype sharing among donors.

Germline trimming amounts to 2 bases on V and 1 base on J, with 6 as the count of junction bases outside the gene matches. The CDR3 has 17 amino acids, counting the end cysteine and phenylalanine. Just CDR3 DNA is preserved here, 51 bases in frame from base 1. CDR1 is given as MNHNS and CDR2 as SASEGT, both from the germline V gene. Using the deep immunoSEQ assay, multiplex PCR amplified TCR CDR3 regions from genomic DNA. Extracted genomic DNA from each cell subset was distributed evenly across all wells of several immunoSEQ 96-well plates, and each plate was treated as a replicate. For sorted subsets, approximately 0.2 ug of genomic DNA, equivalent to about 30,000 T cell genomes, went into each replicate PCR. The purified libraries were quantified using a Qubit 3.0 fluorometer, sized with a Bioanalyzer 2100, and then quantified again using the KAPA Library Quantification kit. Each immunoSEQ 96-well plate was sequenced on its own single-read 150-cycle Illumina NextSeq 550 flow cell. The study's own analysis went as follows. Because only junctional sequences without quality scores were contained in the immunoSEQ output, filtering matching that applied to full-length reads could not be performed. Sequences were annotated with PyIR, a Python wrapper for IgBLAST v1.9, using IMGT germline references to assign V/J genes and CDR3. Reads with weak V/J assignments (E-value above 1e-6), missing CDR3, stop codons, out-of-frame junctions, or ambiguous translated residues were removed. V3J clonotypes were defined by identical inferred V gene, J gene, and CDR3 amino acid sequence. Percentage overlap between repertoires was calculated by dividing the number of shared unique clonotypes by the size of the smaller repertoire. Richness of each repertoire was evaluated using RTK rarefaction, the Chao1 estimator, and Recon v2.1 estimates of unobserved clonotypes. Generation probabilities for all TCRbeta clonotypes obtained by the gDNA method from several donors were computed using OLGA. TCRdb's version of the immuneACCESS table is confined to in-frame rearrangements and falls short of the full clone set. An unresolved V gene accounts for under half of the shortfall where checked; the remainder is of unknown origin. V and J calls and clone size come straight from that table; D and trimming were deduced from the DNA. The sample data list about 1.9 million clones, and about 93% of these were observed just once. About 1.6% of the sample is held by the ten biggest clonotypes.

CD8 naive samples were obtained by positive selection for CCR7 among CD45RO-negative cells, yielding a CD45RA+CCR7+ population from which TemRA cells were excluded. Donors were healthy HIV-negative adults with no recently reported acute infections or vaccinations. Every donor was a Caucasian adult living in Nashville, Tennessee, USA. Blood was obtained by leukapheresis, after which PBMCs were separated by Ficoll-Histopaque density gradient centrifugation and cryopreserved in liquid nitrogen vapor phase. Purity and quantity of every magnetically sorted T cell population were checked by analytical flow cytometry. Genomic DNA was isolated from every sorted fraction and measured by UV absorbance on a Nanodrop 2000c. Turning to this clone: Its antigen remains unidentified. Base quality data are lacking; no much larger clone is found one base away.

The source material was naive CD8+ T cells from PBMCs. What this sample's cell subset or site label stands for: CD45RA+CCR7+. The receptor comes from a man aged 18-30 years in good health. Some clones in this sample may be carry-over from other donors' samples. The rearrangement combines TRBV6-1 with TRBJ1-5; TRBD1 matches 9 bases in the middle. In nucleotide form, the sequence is TGTGCCAGCAGTGAATGGTACACAGGGGGCAGCAATCAGCCCCAGCATTTT. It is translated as CASSEWYTGGSNQPQHF.